Listed below are T cell receptor beta chains from one sample, sequenced in a study of blood T cell repertoires in COVID-19. Clones were read by immunoSEQ multiplex PCR, and TCRdb kept only the in-frame ones, dropping some. The sample has about 57,000 clones; 82% are singletons. Material: peripheral blood. The source is an elderly woman with acute or convalescent COVID-19. Both conserved end residues are part of each CDR3. The D gene is left open where the match is weak. Only some rows state a clone size, as once, few, many or a class for expanded clones.

TRBJ2-2 | . | TRBV7-8 | . | TGTGCCAGCAGCTTGGGGACATTAACGAACACCGGGGAGCTGTTTTTT | CASSLGTLTNTGELFF
TRBJ1-4 | once | TRBV3-1/TRBV3-2 | . | TGTGCCAGCAGCCAGCGTAATGAAAAACTGTTTTTT | CASSQRNEKLFF
TRBJ1-2 | . | TRBV6-5 | . | TGTGCCAGCACCAGGGTACCTAACTATGGCTACACCTTC | CASTRVPNYGYTF
TRBJ2-7 | . | TRBV30 | . | TGTGCCTGGAGTGCCGATGTGTTGGGTAGCGCCTACGAGCAGTACTTC | CAWSADVLGSAYEQYF
TRBJ1-4 | . | TRBV27 | . | TGTGCCAGCAGTCCCCAGGGACACCCTAATGAAAAACTGTTTTTT | CASSPQGHPNEKLFF
TRBJ2-4 | . | TRBV29-1 | TRBD1 | TGCAGCGTGATTGGACAGGGAAACATTCAGTACTTC | CSVIGQGNIQYF
TRBJ2-7 | . | TRBV10-3 | . | TGTGCCATCAGTGAGGGGGCCCCTACCTACGAGCAGTACTTC | CAISEGAPTYEQYF
TRBJ2-7 | . | TRBV5-1 | TRBD2 | TGCGCCAGCAGCTTGGAGGGAGGGTACAGCGAGCAGTACTTC | CASSLEGGYSEQYF
TRBJ2-1 | once | TRBV28 | TRBD1 | TGTGCCAGCAGTTCGCCCCGCCGACAGGGTAGGGTGCAGTTCTTC | CASSSPRRQGRVQFF
TRBJ2-5 | . | TRBV7-2 | . | TGTGCCAGCAGCAAGGGACTGACACAAGAGACCCAGTACTTC | CASSKGLTQETQYF
TRBJ1-6 | . | TRBV27 | . | TGTGCCAGCAGGTGGGGGGGGGCGTCACCCCTCCACTTT | CASRWGGASPLHF
TRBJ1-3 | . | TRBV6-5 | . | TGTGCCAGCAGGCTAAGCTCTGGAAACACCATATATTTT | CASRLSSGNTIYF
TRBJ2-1 | few | TRBV19 | TRBD2 | TGTGCCAGTAGTAACCAGGGACTAGCGGCGGCGCAGTTCTTC | CASSNQGLAAAQFF
TRBJ2-7 | . | TRBV29-1 | TRBD1 | TGCAGCGCTACAGGGGGCTACGAGCAGTACTTC | CSATGGYEQYF
TRBJ2-2 | . | TRBV6-5 | . | TGTGCCAGCAGTAACCTGGGCCGGACCGGGGAGCTGTTTTTT | CASSNLGRTGELFF
TRBJ1-6 | . | TRBV6-2/TRBV6-3 | . | TGTGCCAGCAGTTCTTACAGGTTGGATTCACCCCTCCACTTT | CASSSYRLDSPLHF
TRBJ2-2 | . | TRBV9 | . | TGTGCCAGCAGCGACACAGGTGCACCGGCCGGGGAGCTGTTTTTT | CASSDTGAPAGELFF
TRBJ2-4 | . | TRBV11-2 | . | TGTGCCAGCAGCTCCCGGTTGGCCAAAAACATTCAGTACTTC | CASSSRLAKNIQYF
TRBJ2-7 | . | TRBV2 | . | TGTGCCAGCAGTAGGAGTGATCTCGGTTACGAGCAGTACTTC | CASSRSDLGYEQYF
TRBJ1-2 | . | TRBV28 | . | TGTGCCAGCAGGGGACCAGCCGGGGGATTGGGCTATGGCTACACCTTC | CASRGPAGGLGYGYTF
TRBJ1-4 | . | TRBV2 | . | TGTGCCAGCAGCGTAAATATCTTACAGGGATATGAAAAACTGTTTTTT | CASSVNILQGYEKLFF
TRBJ1-3 | . | TRBV28 | TRBD1 | TGTGCCAGCAGTGTAGGGGGCTTATCTGGAAACACCATATATTTT | CASSVGGLSGNTIYF
TRBJ1-1 | . | TRBV18 | TRBD1 | TGTGCCAGCTCCCGGGACAGGGTGGCCACTGAAGCTTTCTTT | CASSRDRVATEAFF
TRBJ2-7 | . | TRBV5-1 | . | TGCGCCAGCAGCCCCGGGGGGGACAGGGCCTACGAGCAGTACTTC | CASSPGGDRAYEQYF
TRBJ1-1 | . | TRBV3-1/TRBV3-2 | . | TGTGCCAGCAGCCAACTCATCGGGTCCGGAGCTGAAGCTTTCTTT | CASSQLIGSGAEAFF
TRBJ2-2 | . | TRBV18 | . | TGTGCCAGCTCACCAAGGACACCGAACACCGGGGAGCTGTTTTTT | CASSPRTPNTGELFF
TRBJ1-2 | . | TRBV9 | TRBD1 | TGTGCCAGCAGCGTAGGACAGGGGGGTAGCTATGGCTACACCTTC | CASSVGQGGSYGYTF
TRBJ1-5 | . | TRBV19 | . | TGTGCCAGTAGGATGGGGGGAAATAGCAATCAGCCCCAGCATTTT | CASRMGGNSNQPQHF
TRBJ2-3 | . | TRBV6-1 | TRBD2 | TGTGCCAGCAGTGAAGAGGTTAGCGGGGGGTACTCCCCAGATACGCAGTATTTT | CASSEEVSGGYSPDTQYF
TRBJ1-2 | . | TRBV12-3/TRBV12-4 | . | TGTGCCAGCAGTTTTGGGGGGGGCTATGGCTACACCTTC | CASSFGGGYGYTF
TRBJ2-7 | . | TRBV5-1 | TRBD2 | TGCGCCAGCAGTTCCTCTAGCGGGAGTTACGAGCAGTACTTC | CASSSSSGSYEQYF
TRBJ2-3 | . | TRBV5-8 | . | TGTGCCAGCAGCTTGGCCCTAGGCTACGATACGCAGTATTTT | CASSLALGYDTQYF
TRBJ1-5 | . | TRBV10-3 | . | TGTGCCATCAGTGAGACCACGGGGCAGCCCCAGCATTTT | CAISETTGQPQHF
TRBJ2-7 | . | TRBV7-6 | TRBD2 | TGTGCCAGCAGCCCGGGGACTAGCGGGTACTCCTACGAGCAGTACTTC | CASSPGTSGYSYEQYF
TRBJ2-7 | . | TRBV12-3/TRBV12-4 | TRBD2 | TGTGCCAGCAGCCGGACTAGCGTGTACGAGCAGTACTTC | CASSRTSVYEQYF
TRBJ2-7 | . | TRBV10-2 | . | TGCGCCAGCAGTGAGTCCAACACCCGAATCTCCTACGAGCAGTACTTC | CASSESNTRISYEQYF
TRBJ2-2 | . | TRBV3-1/TRBV3-2 | TRBD2 | TGTGCCAGCAGCCAAAAACTAAGCGGGGGGGCCGGGGAGCTGTTTTTT | CASSQKLSGGAGELFF
TRBJ1-1 | . | TRBV9 | TRBD1 | TGTGCCAGCAGCACCTTGACAGGGGGAGGCGGTGAAGCTTTCTTT | CASSTLTGGGGEAFF
TRBJ2-2 | . | TRBV5-1 | . | TGCGCCAGCAACTTGGGGGGCCCGGGGGAGCTGTTTTTT | CASNLGGPGELFF
TRBJ2-1 | . | TRBV6-5 | . | TGTGCCAGCAGTTACGACAGCGACAATGAGCAGTTCTTC | CASSYDSDNEQFF
TRBJ1-5 | . | TRBV2 | . | TGTGCCAGCAGTGAATGGGGGGTCCGGCAGCCCCAGCATTTT | CASSEWGVRQPQHF
TRBJ2-1 | . | TRBV30 | TRBD2 | TGTGCCTGGAGTGTACCCGGGACTAGCGGAGCTAGGAGGTTCTTC | CAWSVPGTSGARRFF
TRBJ1-5 | few | TRBV28 | TRBD1 | TGTGCCAGCAGTAACCAGGGGGGTAGCAATCAGCCCCAGCATTTT | CASSNQGGSNQPQHF
TRBJ2-7 | . | TRBV18 | . | TGTGCCAGCCGGGGAGTCGGGGACTCCTACGAGCAGTACTTC | CASRGVGDSYEQYF
TRBJ2-7 | . | TRBV7-9 | TRBD1 | TGTGCCAGCAGCCTCTCCGGGACAGGGATTCCCTACGAGCAGTACTTC | CASSLSGTGIPYEQYF
TRBJ2-2 | . | TRBV5-1 | . | TGCGCCAGCAGCTTCACAGCAACAGGGCCCGGGGAGCTGTTTTTT | CASSFTATGPGELFF
TRBJ1-2 | . | TRBV19 | TRBD1 | TGTGCTGTAGGTGGGACAGGGATTACTAACTATGGCTACACCTTC | CAVGGTGITNYGYTF
TRBJ1-6 | . | TRBV28 | . | TGTGCCAGCAGTTTACGTACAGGCATTTTGACACCCCTCCACTTT | CASSLRTGILTPLHF
TRBJ1-2 | once | TRBV20-1 | TRBD1 | TGCAGTGCTAGTGACAGGGCCAGGAACTATGGCTACACCTTC | CSASDRARNYGYTF
TRBJ2-5 | . | TRBV29-1 | . | TGCAGCGCGACACCTGACAGGCAACGGGAGACCCAGTACTTC | CSATPDRQRETQYF